This T cell receptor (beta chain) was found in a study of T cells in Graves' hyperthyroidism and ophthalmopathy. The wider study: At the time of initial diagnosis and before any treatment, peripheral blood was collected.

Germline CDR1 MNHNS, CDR2 SASEGT. This CDR3 has 15 residues. Between the trimmed V and J ends, which lost 2 bases and 3 bases, there was a span of 11 bases. Amplification yielded TCR beta CDR3 regions, with RNA transcripts as the source. TCR CDR3 regions were first amplified by RT-PCR with HTBI primers. Each CDR3 protein gets one entry after TCRdb re-called the multiplex PCR reads with MiXCR. Of approximately 610,000 distinct CDR3 sequences in the sample, approximately 15% are singletons; the top ten hold roughly 18%. There are many counts of this clonotype. Its cognate antigen is unknown. General observations from the study: The model anticipated ophthalmopathy a median about six months pre-onset. Ophthalmopathy and stable hyperthyroidism were told apart by a 13 V-J model.

V and J are TRBV6-1 and TRBJ1-5; possible D gene TRBD1, 5 bases. Sequenced: blood. This TCR was recovered from a woman under 30 with Graves' hyperthyroidism. The CDR3 spells CASSEYGGINQPQHF. The CDR3, as DNA: TGTGCCAGCAGTGAATATGGGGGAATCAATCAGCCCCAGCATTTT.